What follows are 26 T cell receptor beta chains derived from one specimen sequenced in a study of blood T cell repertoires in COVID-19. The assay was immunoSEQ multiplex PCR, and TCRdb's table has in-frame clones only and misses some. The sample comprises under 150,000 clones, approximately 81% of which are singletons, and roughly 3.5% rests with the top ten. Sequencing was carried out using peripheral blood. Receptor source: a man aged 40-49 years with acute or convalescent COVID-19.

The rearrangement links TRBV14 to TRBJ2-1, with 11 bases lining up with TRBD1. CDR1 and CDR2 (germline): SGHDN, FVKESK. Unmatched junction bases numbered 4, after V lost 0 bases and J lost 9 bases. The CDR3 loop spans 15 amino acids. In DNA, the CDR3 is TGTGCCAGCAGCCAAGACGGACAGGGGGCTATTGAGCAGTTCTTC. Translation: CASSQDGQGAIEQFF. Together with reference TRBV14 and TRBJ2-1, the CDR3 gives the full variable domain: EAGVTQFPSHSVIEKGQTVTLRCDPISGHDNLYWYRRVMGKEIKFLLHFVKESKQDESGMPNNRFLAERTGGTYSTLKVQPAELEDSGVYFCASSQDGQGAIEQFFGPGTRLTVL.

The chain employs TRBV4-1 and TRBJ1-5; D is ambiguous. CDR1 is MGHRA, CDR2 YSYEKL, per germline. This CDR3 contains 15 residues. Trimming stripped 0 bases from V and 1 base from J, with 7 bases between. DNA for the CDR3: TGCGCCAGCAGCCAAGAGGCATACAGCAATCAGCCCCAGCATTTT. It is translated as CASSQEAYSNQPQHF.

The V gene is TRBV4-2, the J gene TRBJ2-3, with D possibly TRBD2 on 7 matching bases. The CDR3 sequence is 16 residues long. Trimming took off 1 base at V and 4 bases at J, with 15 bases between the two ends. Germline CDR1 reads LGHNA; CDR2 reads YNFKEQ. For the CDR3, the DNA is TGTGCCAGCAGCCAAGTTGGAGGGGGGGCCCCAGATACGCAGTATTTT. As protein: CASSQVGGGAPDTQYF.

The chain recombines TRBV3-1 (or the pseudogene TRBV3-2) with TRBJ1-2; possibly TRBD1 for D (5 bases). In germline, CDR1 is LGHDT, CDR2 YNNKEL (reference sequence). The CDR3 loop spans 15 amino acids. Deletions cut 1 base from V and 6 bases from J, with 15 bases between. The CDR3 region has the DNA TGTGCCAGCAGCCAAGGGGGTTCTGTGACAGATGGCTACACCTTC. It specifies CASSQGGSVTDGYTF.

The chain combines TRBV11-2 with TRBJ1-1; TRBD1 might be the D (6 bases). V lost 3 bases and J 5 bases, leaving 16 bases between the germline ends. CDR1 is SGHAT and CDR2 is FQNNGV in the germline V gene. The CDR3 runs 15 residues. CDR3 sequence (DNA): TGTGCCAGCAGCTTTGGTCGGGGGGCTGGTACTGAAGCTTTCTTT. Its translation is CASSFGRGAGTEAFF.

The V gene is TRBV29-1, the J gene TRBJ2-3, with 7 positions matching TRBD2. The germline CDR1 and CDR2 sequences are SQVTM and ANQGSEA. The ends lost 5 bases at V and 0 bases at J; junction bases unmatched: 2. This CDR3 has 13 residues. The DNA for the CDR3 is TGCAGCGTTCCTAGCGGTAGCACAGATACGCAGTATTTT. It yields the protein CSVPSGSTDTQYF.

This clone has only a few counts. This chain uses TRBV10-3 with TRBJ1-6; D unclear. The CDR3 totals 13 residues. V lost 2 bases to trimming and J lost 8 bases, with 7 bases between them. Germline V gives CDR1 ENHRY, CDR2 SYGVKD. CDR3 amino acids: CAISELEDSPLHF. CDR3 nucleotide sequence: TGTGCCATCAGTGAGCTGGAGGATTCACCCCTCCACTTT.

This clone was picked up a small number of times. The J gene is TRBJ2-1, the V gene TRBV5-1; D perhaps matches TRBD1 (6 bases). From germline, CDR1 is SGHRS and CDR2 YFSETQ. The CDR3 covers 13 residues. Trimming shortened V by 2 bases and J by 5 bases, and 8 bases separated the two germline ends. As DNA, the CDR3 is TGCGCCAGCAGCTTAGGGGGAGACAATGAGCAGTTCTTC. It yields the protein CASSLGGDNEQFF.

J is TRBJ1-6 and V is TRBV4-3; TRBD1 matches 7 bases. This CDR3 has 17 amino acids. The V segment lost 2 bases and the J segment 4 bases; nucleotides outside the gene matches: 8. Germline-derived CDR1 and CDR2 are LGHNA and YSLEER. CDR3 amino acids: CASSQNHPTGYNSPLHF. In DNA form, the CDR3 reads TGCGCCAGCAGCCAAAACCACCCGACAGGGTATAATTCACCCCTCCACTTT.

The J gene is TRBJ2-7, the V gene TRBV10-3; 7 bases map to TRBD2. With 3 bases clipped from V and 4 bases from J, the junction kept 3 bases outside the gene matches. There are 13 residues in the CDR3. Germline V gives CDR1 ENHRY, CDR2 SYGVKD. This CDR3 is CAISDQAGYEQYF. CDR3 DNA: TGTGCCATCAGTGATCAAGCGGGATACGAGCAGTACTTC.

This chain joins TRBV6-5 and TRBJ1-1; D is unclear. Germline-derived CDR1 and CDR2 are MNHEY and SVGAGI. V was clipped by 6 bases and J by 1 base, with 3 bases between them. The CDR3 totals 11 residues. As DNA, the CDR3 is TGTGCCAGCAGGAGGAACACTGAAGCTTTCTTT. Protein: CASRRNTEAFF.

This clone was observed a single time. This chain links TRBV19 with TRBJ2-2; D gene uncertain. The CDR3 runs to 12 residues. CDR1 and CDR2 from the germline V gene are LNHDA and SQIVND (reference sequence). V lost 5 bases, J lost 7 bases, and 8 bases lay in between. The CDR3 loop is CASSPQLGELFF. Here the CDR3 DNA reads TGTGCCAGTAGTCCCCAACTCGGGGAGCTGTTTTTT.

The gene calls are TRBV5-1 and TRBJ2-7; 9 bases map to TRBD1. V was clipped by 0 bases and J by 5 bases; unmatched bases: 12. Germline V gives CDR1 SGHRS, CDR2 YFSETQ. The CDR3 is made up of 17 amino acids. CDR3 sequence: CASSLGLSGQGFDEQYF. CDR3 bases: TGCGCCAGCAGCTTGGGCCTATCGGGACAGGGATTCGACGAGCAGTACTTC.

The CDR3 DNA is TGTGCCAGCAGCCAAGAAGAGACTAGCGGGGGGGATGAGCAGTACTTC. Protein product: CASSQEETSGGDEQYF. The chain employs TRBV3-1 (or the pseudogene TRBV3-2) and TRBJ2-7, with TRBD2 matching over 14 bases. In germline, CDR1 is LGHDT, CDR2 YNNKEL (reference sequence). V gave up 0 bases and J gave up 7 bases; unmatched junction bases: 5. The CDR3 has 16 residues.

This clone was seen a few times. V usage is TRBV29-1 and J usage is TRBJ2-1; TRBD2 is a possible D gene (7 bases). Trimming shortened V by 4 bases and J by 9 bases, and 16 bases separated the two germline ends. Germline V lookup: CDR1 SQVTM, CDR2 ANQGSEA. The CDR3 length is 13 residues. In DNA, the CDR3 is TGCAGCGTTGCTGAGGGGGGGCCGGGTGAGCAGTTCTTC. This gives the protein CSVAEGGPGEQFF.

This clone was found a few times. The chain carries TRBV4-3 and TRBJ2-7; the D is unclear. Trimming stripped 1 base from V and 0 bases from J, with 10 bases between. The CDR3 covers 15 residues. CDR1 LGHNA and CDR2 YSLEER come from the germline V gene. CDR3 in DNA: TGCGCCAGCAGCCAAGGAGCCAGGTTCTCCTACGAGCAGTACTTC. Encoded protein: CASSQGARFSYEQYF.

The gene calls are TRBV5-1 and TRBJ2-7, with 7 bases fitting TRBD1. Germline lookup yields CDR1 SGHRS and CDR2 YFSETQ. The CDR3 has 15 amino acids. The trim removed 1 base at V and 4 bases at J, leaving 8 bases unmatched. The DNA for the CDR3 is TGCGCCAGCAGCTTGACGACAGGGTCGGGATACGAGCAGTACTTC. It translates to CASSLTTGSGYEQYF.

The chain recombines TRBV5-1 with TRBJ2-2; 10 positions agree with TRBD1. Germline CDR1 reads SGHRS; CDR2 reads YFSETQ. This CDR3 comprises 15 residues. V lost 4 bases and J lost 5; bases outside the gene matches: 5. The CDR3 nucleotides are TGCGCCAGCAGCCCGGACAGGGGGTTTACCGGGGAGCTGTTTTTT. Translating it yields CASSPDRGFTGELFF.

Regarding this clone: The same CDR3 can be traced to other DNA sequences in this sample. The chain carries TRBV5-1 and TRBJ2-3; D remains unclear. The ends were cut back, 0 bases at V and 1 base at J, with 9 bases in the middle. CDR1 is SGHRS and CDR2 is YFSETQ in the germline V gene. The CDR3 consists of 15 residues. CDR3 coding DNA: TGCGCCAGCAGCTTGGACAGAGTGGGCACAGATACGCAGTATTTT. Its protein product is CASSLDRVGTDTQYF. Drawing the rest from reference TRBV5-1 and TRBJ2-3, the complete variable domain is KAGVTQTPRYLIKTRGQQVTLSCSPISGHRSVSWYQQTPGQGLQFLFEYFSETQRNKGNFPGRFSGRQFSNSRSEMNVSTLELGDSALYLCASSLDRVGTDTQYFGPGTRLTVL.

V usage is TRBV4-3 and J usage is TRBJ2-5, with D possibly matching TRBD2 (5 bases). V shed 2 bases and J shed 5 bases, with 15 bases lying between them. This CDR3 has 15 amino acids. Germline CDR1 and CDR2: LGHNA and YSLEER. The CDR3 protein is CASSQRGHLGETQYF. The CDR3 DNA is TGCGCCAGCAGCCAAAGAGGGCATCTAGGGGAGACCCAGTACTTC.

This clone occurred once. The CDR3 DNA sequence: TGTGCCAGCAGTCGCTCCTACGAGCAGTACTTC. It yields the protein CASSRSYEQYF. V is TRBV11-2 and J is TRBJ2-7; D ambiguous. The V end lost 6 bases, the J end lost 0 bases, and 3 bases lay between the germline ends. CDR3 length: 11 amino acids. Germline CDR1 reads SGHAT; CDR2 reads FQNNGV.

The chain employs TRBV2 and TRBJ2-7; TRBD2 matches at 13 bases. The length of the CDR3 is 13 residues. Looked up from germline, CDR1 is SNHLY and CDR2 is FYNNEI. Trimming at V came to 4 bases and at J to 6 bases, leaving 0 bases not matched to a gene. The CDR3 region is CASSGLAGGEQYF. CDR3 bases: TGTGCCAGCAGTGGACTAGCGGGGGGCGAGCAGTACTTC.

The V gene is TRBV4-1, the J gene TRBJ1-2; 7 nucleotides align to TRBD1. V shed 1 base and J 2 bases; nucleotides not matched to a gene: 7. Germline CDR1 MGHRA, CDR2 YSYEKL. The CDR3 is 16 residues long. The CDR3 is CASSQGGQAQNYGYTF. The DNA of the CDR3 is TGCGCCAGCAGCCAAGGAGGACAGGCTCAAAACTATGGCTACACCTTC.

CDR3 nucleotide sequence: TGTGCCAGCTCACTTCTAATTCCCCCCGTCTACGAGCAGTACTTC. Translation gives CASSLLIPPVYEQYF. The chain combines TRBV18 with TRBJ2-7, with no clear D. This CDR3 is built from 15 residues. The V end lost 4 bases, the J end lost 3 bases, and 16 bases lay between the germline ends. Germline values: CDR1 KGHSH, CDR2 LQKENI.

This chain connects TRBV5-4 to TRBJ2-5, with 10 bases identical to TRBD2. Per the germline V gene, CDR1 is SGHNT and CDR2 is YYREEE (reference sequence). V was pared by 4 bases and J by 4 bases, with 7 bases of the junction left unmatched. The CDR3 length is 15 residues. CDR3 sequence (DNA): TGTGCCAGCAGCAGGTCTAGCGGGGGAACAGAGACCCAGTACTTC. Residues: CASSRSSGGTETQYF.

The V call is TRBV24-1, the J call TRBJ2-7; D perhaps matches TRBD1 (6 bases). V was shortened by 2 bases and J by 7 bases, with 8 bases between the two germline ends. Germline-derived CDR1 and CDR2 are KGHDR and SFDVKD. The CDR3 is made up of 12 amino acids. The CDR3, as DNA: TGTGCCACCAGTGATTACACAGGGGAGCAGTACTTC. Protein sequence: CATSDYTGEQYF.